This T cell receptor beta chain was identified during a study of vaccination and CD4 T cells after COVID-19. The treatment was: approximately nine-day PBMC culture with coronavirus spike peptide pools or control peptides (ViraFEST assay). CD4+ T cells of the unexposed donor were collected before the COVID-19 pandemic (2011-2018). Remarks on this clonotype: The antigen remains undetermined.

The length of the CDR3 is 13 residues. Germline V CDR1 and CDR2: KGHSH, LQKENI. Trimming stripped 2 bases from V and 1 base from J, with 5 bases between. Cultured CD4+ T-cell DNA underwent Oncomine TCR Beta short-read sequencing. Cultures of CD4+ T cells served as the source for extracting genomic DNA. From the PCR reads, TCRdb called clonotypes with MiXCR, one entry per CDR3 protein. The sample consists of about 9,400 distinct CDR3 sequences, roughly 30% of them appearing once. This rearrangement joins TRBV18 to TRBJ2-5; D call uncertain. The receptor's source is a human donor in good health. The sequenced sample was CD4+ T cells from blood, cultured in vitro. The CDR3 DNA reads as TGTGCCAGCTCACCATCCAGCCAAGAGACCCAGTACTTC. Amino acids: CASSPSSQETQYF.